The clone carrying this T cell receptor (beta chain) was picked up a small number of times. Antigen unknown. The data stem from a study of T cell repertoires in breast cancer. Study-level findings and limits: Tumor-free sentinel nodes shared only 1.5% to 2.5% of tumor TCRs; involved nodes shared about 7.7%.

A second nested PCR with blocking oligonucleotides suppressed unpaired genes. TCRdb used MiXCR to reprocess the emulsion pairing reads, holding one entry per CDR3 protein. The table includes about 40,000 distinct CDR3 sequences, around 45% detected once. Paired alpha-beta TCRs of CD8+ T cells were analyzed by expanded emulsion RT-PCR. V lost 1 base to trimming and J lost 5 bases, with 8 bases between them. CDR3 size: 12 residues. The germline V gene has CDR1 DFQATT and CDR2 SNEGSKA (reference sequence). This clonotype was obtained from a pool of human donors with breast cancer or a healthy control (not recorded which). The sample consisted of CD8+ T cells. The chain has TRBV20-1 and TRBJ2-5; D remains unclear. The CDR3 nucleotides read TGCAGTGCTAGAGGAATTGAGGAGACCCAGTACTTC. Translating gives CSARGIEETQYF.